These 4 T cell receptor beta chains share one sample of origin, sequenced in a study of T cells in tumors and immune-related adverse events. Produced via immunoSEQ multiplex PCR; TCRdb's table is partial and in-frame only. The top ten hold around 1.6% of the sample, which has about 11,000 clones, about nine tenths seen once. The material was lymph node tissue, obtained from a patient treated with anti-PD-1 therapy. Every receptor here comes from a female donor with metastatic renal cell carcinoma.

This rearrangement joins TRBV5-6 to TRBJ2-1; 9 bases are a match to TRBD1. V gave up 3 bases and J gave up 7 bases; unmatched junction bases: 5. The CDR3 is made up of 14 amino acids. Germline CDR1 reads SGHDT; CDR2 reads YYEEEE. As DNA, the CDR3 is TGTGCCAGCAGCTGGGGACAGGGTAAAAATGAGCAGTTCTTC. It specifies CASSWGQGKNEQFF. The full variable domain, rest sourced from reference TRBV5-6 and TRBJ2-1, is DAGVTQSPTHLIKTRGQQVTLRCSPKSGHDTVSWYQQALGQGPQFIFQYYEEEERQRGNFPDRFSGHQFPNYSSELNVNALLLGDSALYLCASSWGQGKNEQFFGPGTRLTVL.

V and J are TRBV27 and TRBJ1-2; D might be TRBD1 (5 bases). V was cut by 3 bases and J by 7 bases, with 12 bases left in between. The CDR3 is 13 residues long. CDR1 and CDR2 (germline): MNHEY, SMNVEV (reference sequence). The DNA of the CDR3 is TGTGCCAGCAGTTTCCAGGGAGGAGGTGGCTACACCTTC. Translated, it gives CASSFQGGGGYTF.

Here the CDR3 DNA reads TGCGCCAGCAGTGGATCGGGAGGGGCCAACACTGAAGCTTTCTTT. It specifies CASSGSGGANTEAFF. This chain uses TRBV10-1 with TRBJ1-1; D perhaps matches TRBD1 (5 bases). The CDR3 contains 15 residues. Germline V gives CDR1 WNHNN, CDR2 SYGVQD (reference sequence). Trimming removed 4 bases at V and 2 bases at J, with 14 bases between.

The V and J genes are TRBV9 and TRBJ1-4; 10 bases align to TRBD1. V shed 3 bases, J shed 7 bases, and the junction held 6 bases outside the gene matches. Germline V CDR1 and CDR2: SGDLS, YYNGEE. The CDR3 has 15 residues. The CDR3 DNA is TGTGCCAGCAGCGGAGGGACAGGGGCTGGTGAAAAACTGTTTTTT. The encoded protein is CASSGGTGAGEKLFF.